Sequencing of this T cell receptor (beta chain) was carried out in a study of blood T cell repertoires in COVID-19. A few counts support this clone. Some clones are missing from TCRdb's copy, which holds only in-frame ones; the method was immunoSEQ multiplex PCR. The data hold fewer than 250,000 clones, with roughly four fifths observed a single time. The V gene lost 6 bases and the J gene lost 3 bases, with 20 bases spanning the gap. CDR3 size: 16 residues. The V gene's germline CDR1 is LNHDA and CDR2 SQIVND (reference sequence). The sequence derives from a woman in her thirties or forties with acute or convalescent COVID-19. What was sequenced was peripheral blood. The J gene is TRBJ1-2, the V gene TRBV19, with D possibly being TRBD1 (6 bases). CDR3 protein: CASSPLGYREDYGYTF. The DNA for the CDR3 is TGTGCCAGTAGCCCTTTGGGGTACAGGGAAGACTATGGCTACACCTTC.